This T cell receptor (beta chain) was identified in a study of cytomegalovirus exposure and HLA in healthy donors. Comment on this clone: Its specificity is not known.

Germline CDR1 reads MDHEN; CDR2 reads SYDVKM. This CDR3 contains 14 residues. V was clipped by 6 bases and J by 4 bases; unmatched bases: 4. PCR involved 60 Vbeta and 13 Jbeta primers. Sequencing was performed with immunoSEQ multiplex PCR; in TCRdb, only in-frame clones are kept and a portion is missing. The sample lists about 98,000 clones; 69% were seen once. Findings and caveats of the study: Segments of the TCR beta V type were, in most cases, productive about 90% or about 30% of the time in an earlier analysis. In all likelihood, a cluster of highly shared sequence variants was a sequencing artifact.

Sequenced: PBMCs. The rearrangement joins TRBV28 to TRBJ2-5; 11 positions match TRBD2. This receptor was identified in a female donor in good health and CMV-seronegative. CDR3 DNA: TGTGCCAGCAGGCAGGGACTAGCGGTAGAGACCCAGTACTTC. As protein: CASRQGLAVETQYF.